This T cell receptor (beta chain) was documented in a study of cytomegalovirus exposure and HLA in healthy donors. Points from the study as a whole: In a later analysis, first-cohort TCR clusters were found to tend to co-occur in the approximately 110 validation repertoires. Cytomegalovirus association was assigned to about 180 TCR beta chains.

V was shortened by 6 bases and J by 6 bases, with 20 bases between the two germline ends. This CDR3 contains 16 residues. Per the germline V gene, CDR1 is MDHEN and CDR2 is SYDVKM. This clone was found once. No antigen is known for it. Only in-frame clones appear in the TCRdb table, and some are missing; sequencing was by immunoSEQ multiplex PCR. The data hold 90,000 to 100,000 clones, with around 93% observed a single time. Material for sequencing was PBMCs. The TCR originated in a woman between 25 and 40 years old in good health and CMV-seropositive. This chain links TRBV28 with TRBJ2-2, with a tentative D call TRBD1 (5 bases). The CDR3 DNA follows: TGTGCCAGCAGCCTCAGCAGGGTAATTGATGCCGGGGAGCTGTTTTTT. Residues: CASSLSRVIDAGELFF.